The present T cell receptor (beta chain) was sequenced within a study of blood T cell repertoires in COVID-19. Repertoires were generated with immunoSEQ multiplex PCR, while TCRdb's copy carries only in-frame clones and drops some. Of about 160,000 clones in the sample, over 80% are singletons; the top ten hold 3.5% to 4%. The CDR3 contains 15 residues. The V end was cut by 6 bases, the J end by 0 bases, with 15 bases between. The germline V gene has CDR1 MNHEY and CDR2 SVGAGI. The TCR was taken from a woman aged 60 to 75 who had recovered from COVID-19. This chain uses TRBV6-5 with TRBJ2-7, with D perhaps matching TRBD2 (6 bases). Sequenced: peripheral blood. The CDR3 loop is CASRLEGLPSYEQYF. For the CDR3, the DNA is TGTGCCAGCAGACTTGAGGGACTCCCCTCCTACGAGCAGTACTTC.